The 27 T cell receptor beta chains below all came from one sample that was sequenced in a study of T cells after yellow fever vaccination. TCRdb re-called the 5' RACE reads with MiXCR, one entry per CDR3 protein. The table includes around 72,000 distinct CDR3 sequences, more than 5.5% detected once. Here the sequenced sample was CD8+ T cells sorted from PBMCs, taken 9 to 10 days after the first yellow fever vaccination. The receptor source for this set is a man aged 18-30 years who received the YFV17D yellow fever vaccine.

The V gene is TRBV6-2 or TRBV6-3, the J gene TRBJ1-5; weak D call: TRBD1 (5 bases). This CDR3 contains 14 residues. The V and J ends lost 4 bases and 3 bases respectively, with 10 bases between them. Germline assignment: CDR1 MNHEY and CDR2 SVGEGT. The CDR3: CASSWRQNNQPQHF. Written as DNA, the CDR3 is TGTGCCAGCAGTTGGAGACAGAACAATCAGCCCCAGCATTTT.

This clonotype was seen ten or more times. This rearrangement joins TRBV20-1 to TRBJ2-4; D unresolved. Per the germline V gene, CDR1 is DFQATT and CDR2 is SNEGSKA (reference sequence). V gave up 3 bases and J gave up 2 bases, with 8 bases separating them. CDR3 length: 13 residues. The CDR3 loop reads CSASGHTKNIQYF. In DNA, the CDR3 is TGCAGTGCTAGCGGGCATACCAAAAACATTCAGTACTTC.

The rearrangement links TRBV11-1 to TRBJ2-2, with 8 positions matching TRBD1. Losses at the gene ends were 4 bases for V and 1 base for J; bases not matched to a gene: 20. Germline V gene lookup returns CDR1 SGHAT and CDR2 FQDESV (reference sequence). The CDR3 extends over 21 amino acids. CDR3 sequence (DNA): TGTGCCAGCAGCTCTAAGAGGACTAAGGACAGGGTTATAATGAACACCGGGGAGCTGTTTTTT. Translated: CASSSKRTKDRVIMNTGELFF.

On this clonotype: One junction end does not reproduce the germline sequence, and a read error may be involved. The gene calls are TRBV28 and TRBJ1-1; D not certain. This CDR3 has 13 residues. The germline CDR1 and CDR2 sequences are MDHEN and SYDVKM. CDR3 residues: CASGLAGNTEAFF. As DNA, the CDR3 is TGTGCCAGCGGTTTGGCAGGGAACACTGAAGCTTTCTTT. The full variable domain, in which reference TRBV28 and TRBJ1-1 provide the parts outside the CDR3, is DVKVTQSSRYLVKRTGEKVFLECVQDMDHENMFWYRQDPGLGLRLIYFSYDVKMKEKGDIPEGYSVSREKKERFSLILESASTNQTSMYLCASGLAGNTEAFFGQGTRLTVV.

This clonotype was observed a handful of times. The V call is TRBV19, the J call TRBJ2-5; 10 nucleotides match TRBD2. CDR3 length: 13 amino acids. The ends lost 7 bases at V and 5 bases at J; junction bases unmatched: 4. Germline loops: CDR1 LNHDA, CDR2 SQIVND (reference sequence). CDR3 DNA: TGTGCCAGTACCGGACTAGCGGAGGAGACCCAGTACTTC. Its translation: CASTGLAEETQYF.

On this clonotype itself: A much larger clone differs by one base, so this may be a read error. The chain uses TRBV6-1 and TRBJ1-4; the D is unclear. The CDR3 is made up of 14 amino acids. Germline V gives CDR1 MNHNS, CDR2 SASEGT. The CDR3 DNA is TGTGCCAGCCACACAGATGCAACTAATGAAGAACTGTTTTTT. It translates to CASHTDATNEELFF.

The table lists this clonotype with many counts. This sequence joins TRBV7-9 and TRBJ1-1; no definite D call. This CDR3 has 13 amino acids. Germline V gene lookup returns CDR1 SEHNR and CDR2 FQNEAQ (reference sequence). Deletions cut 2 bases from V and 8 bases from J, with 12 bases between. In DNA, the CDR3 is TGTGCCAGCAGCTTACCAAAAGAGCAAGAAGCTTTCTTT. Its protein product is CASSLPKEQEAFF.

This clonotype was recorded many times. V is TRBV4-1 and J is TRBJ1-4; TRBD1 matches at 10 bases. Trimming cost V 0 bases and J 8 bases; bases outside gene matches: 6. Germline CDR1 reads MGHRA; CDR2 reads YSYEKL. The CDR3 runs 16 residues. CDR3 sequence: CASSQDPGTGAEKLFF. DNA of the CDR3: TGCGCCAGCAGCCAAGATCCCGGGACAGGGGCGGAAAAACTGTTTTTT.

At least ten counts were recorded for this clonotype. The chain's CDR3 is CASSPQPGPRGYTF. CDR3 bases: TGTGCCAGCAGCCCCCAGCCGGGCCCTAGGGGCTACACCTTC. The chain combines TRBV6-5 with TRBJ1-2; no clear D. The V end was cut by 6 bases, the J end by 8 bases, with 19 bases between. Germline assignment: CDR1 MNHEY and CDR2 SVGAGI. The CDR3 extends over 14 amino acids.

This clonotype has ten or more counts. This chain uses TRBV20-1 with TRBJ2-3; TRBD1 aligns across 7 bases. CDR3 size: 15 residues. From germline, CDR1 is DFQATT and CDR2 SNEGSKA (reference sequence). J lost 4 bases, V lost 3 bases, and 10 bases had no gene match. The CDR3 sequence: CSARERQGRADTQYF. The DNA for the CDR3 is TGCAGTGCTAGGGAAAGACAGGGTAGAGCAGATACGCAGTATTTT.

This clonotype turned up a few times. The chain carries TRBV4-1 and TRBJ1-2, with a weak D call TRBD1 (6 bases). This CDR3 is 15 amino acids long. The germline CDR1 and CDR2 sequences are MGHRA and YSYEKL. The V gene lost 1 base and the J gene lost 0 bases, with 9 bases spanning the gap. In DNA, the CDR3 is TGCGCCAGCAGCCAAGCCCGGACAGCTAACTATGGCTACACCTTC. It yields the protein CASSQARTANYGYTF.

Ten or more counts support this clonotype. The V call is TRBV5-1, the J call TRBJ2-5, with D uncertain. Trimming removed 2 bases at V and 7 bases at J, with 15 bases between. From germline, CDR1 is SGHRS and CDR2 YFSETQ. The CDR3 has 14 amino acids. CDR3 bases: TGCGCCAGCAGCTTTGGTAGTGACTTAGGGACCCAGTACTTC. Protein: CASSFGSDLGTQYF.

The sample holds many counts of this clonotype. This chain connects TRBV6-5 to TRBJ1-2, with D unresolved. The CDR3 spans 14 residues. The germline V gene encodes CDR1 MNHEY and CDR2 SVGAGI. Trimming removed 0 bases from V and 8 bases from J, with 13 bases in between. The CDR3 spells CASSYSLGGPGYTF. DNA of the CDR3: TGTGCCAGCAGTTACTCGTTGGGAGGACCGGGCTACACCTTC.

The sample holds many counts of this clonotype. The V and J genes are TRBV4-2 and TRBJ2-1; no firm D call. CDR1 is LGHNA, CDR2 YNFKEQ, per germline. The CDR3 has 13 amino acids. Trimming shortened V by 2 bases and J by 10 bases, and 12 bases separated the two germline ends. CDR3: CASSQSPGLEQFF. CDR3 nucleotide sequence: TGTGCCAGCAGCCAAAGTCCGGGCCTCGAGCAGTTCTTC.

This rearrangement joins TRBV10-3 to TRBJ2-7; no clear D. The germline V and J ends were trimmed by 2 bases and 3 bases, with 14 bases remaining between them. Germline-derived CDR1 and CDR2 are ENHRY and SYGVKD. There are 15 residues in the CDR3. CDR3 amino acids: CAISEGIRRVYEQYF. The CDR3 nucleotides read TGTGCCATCAGTGAGGGAATCAGAAGGGTCTACGAGCAGTACTTC.

In its sample, this clonotype was seen a few times. The chain is built from TRBV19 and TRBJ1-2; D uncertain. Trimming pared 3 bases from V and 4 bases from J, leaving 18 bases between. Germline V gives CDR1 LNHDA, CDR2 SQIVND (reference sequence). This CDR3 has 16 amino acids. CDR3 in amino acids: CASSIPGLYVFYGYTF. CDR3 DNA: TGTGCCAGTAGTATCCCGGGTTTGTACGTCTTCTATGGCTACACCTTC. Combining the CDR3 with reference TRBV19 and TRBJ1-2 gives the whole variable domain DGGITQSPKYLFRKEGQNVTLSCEQNLNHDAMYWYRQDPGQGLRLIYYSQIVNDFQKGDIAEGYSVSREKKESFPLTVTSAQKNPTAFYLCASSIPGLYVFYGYTFGSGTRLTVV.

This clonotype is classed as medium-sized. The chain recombines TRBV6-2 or TRBV6-3 with TRBJ2-2; TRBD1 is a possible D gene (5 bases). V lost 7 bases and J 4 bases, leaving 22 bases between the germline ends. The CDR3 runs 17 residues. In germline, CDR1 is MNHEY, CDR2 SVGEGT. Here the CDR3 reads CASIKSRRVGRTGELFF. CDR3 DNA: TGTGCCAGCATCAAAAGCCGCCGGGTGGGGCGCACCGGGGAGCTGTTTTTT.

This clonotype came up a few times. V is TRBV19 and J is TRBJ2-7; 11 bases fit TRBD1. With 5 bases clipped from V and 5 bases from J, the junction kept 8 bases outside the gene matches. The CDR3 spans 15 residues. The germline CDR1 and CDR2 sequences are LNHDA and SQIVND (reference sequence). CDR3 loop: CASSPRTGGSDEQYF. In DNA form, the CDR3 reads TGTGCCAGTAGTCCACGGACAGGGGGCTCAGACGAGCAGTACTTC.

In its sample, this clonotype was seen a few times. This chain links TRBV12-3 or TRBV12-4 with TRBJ2-5, with 10 bases matching TRBD1. Unmatched junction bases numbered 1, after V lost 6 bases and J lost 0 bases. The CDR3 is 14 amino acids. CDR3 coding DNA: TGTGCCAGCAGGGGACAGGGGTACCAAGAGACCCAGTACTTC. Its protein is CASRGQGYQETQYF.

This clonotype was seen ten or more times. The chain links TRBV12-3 or TRBV12-4 to TRBJ1-1, with a weak D call TRBD1 (6 bases). The CDR3 spans 17 residues. The V gene lost 3 bases and the J gene lost 6 bases, with 23 bases spanning the gap. The CDR3 loop is CASSLFQGKFGESEAFF. CDR3 sequence (DNA): TGTGCCAGCAGTTTGTTCCAGGGGAAGTTCGGCGAGTCTGAAGCTTTCTTT.

In its sample, this clonotype was seen many times. The V and J genes are TRBV2 and TRBJ2-7; 8 bases are a match to TRBD2. This CDR3 comprises 15 residues. CDR1 and CDR2 from the germline V gene are SNHLY and FYNNEI. The V and J ends lost 6 bases and 0 bases, in that order; junction bases with no gene match: 7. CDR3 sequence: CASSEFGGASYEQYF. The CDR3 nucleotides are TGTGCCAGCAGCGAGTTCGGGGGGGCCTCCTACGAGCAGTACTTC.

This clonotype was seen a few times. This chain joins TRBV11-2 and TRBJ2-2; a possible D gene is TRBD2 (6 bases). Between the trimmed V and J ends, which lost 4 bases and 4 bases, there was a span of 13 bases. CDR1 SGHAT and CDR2 FQNNGV come from the germline V gene. This CDR3 spans 15 amino acids. CDR3 sequence: CASSSRLGGTGELFF. The CDR3 DNA reads TGTGCCAGCAGCTCTCGACTAGGAGGCACCGGGGAGCTGTTTTTT.

This clonotype was seen more than once but under ten times. The chain uses TRBV7-8 and TRBJ2-3; 7 positions agree with TRBD2. The CDR3 consists of 19 residues. Germline V gene data show CDR1 as SGHVS and CDR2 as FQNEAQ. V lost 2 bases and J lost 6; bases outside the gene matches: 20. The CDR3 reads CASSLPRGFAGERWDTQYF. The CDR3 DNA is TGTGCCAGCAGCTTACCCCGGGGTTTTGCGGGGGAAAGGTGGGATACGCAGTATTTT.

On this clonotype: The junction departs from germline at one end; a sequencing error may be responsible. The chain combines TRBV3-1 with TRBJ2-3, with TRBD2 as a possible D gene (5 bases). This CDR3 is built from 17 residues. Germline V lookup: CDR1 LGHDT, CDR2 YNNKEL (reference sequence). The CDR3 sequence is CACSQEVHSTPTDTQYF. The CDR3 DNA sequence: TGTGCCTGCAGCCAGGAGGTCCATTCAACCCCCACAGATACGCAGTATTTT.

This clonotype was counted ten times or more. The chain combines TRBV5-4 with TRBJ2-1; 8 bases agree with TRBD2. This CDR3 has 19 residues. In germline, CDR1 is SGHNT, CDR2 YYREEE (reference sequence). J lost 1 base, V lost 2 bases, and 14 bases had no gene match. CDR3 coding DNA: TGTGCCAGCAGCTTAGGTTCTCACGGGGGGGTAAGGTCCTACAATGAGCAGTTCTTC. Amino acids: CASSLGSHGGVRSYNEQFF.

This clonotype came up many times. V is TRBV5-1 and J is TRBJ2-7; 7 nucleotides match TRBD1. Trimming took 5 bases from V and 3 from J; bases not matched to a gene: 5. Germline loops: CDR1 SGHRS, CDR2 YFSETQ. This CDR3 spans 13 amino acids. CDR3 residues: CASRRGTVYEQYF. CDR3 in DNA: TGCGCCAGCAGGAGGGGGACAGTCTACGAGCAGTACTTC.

Ten or more counts support this clonotype. The V gene is TRBV27, the J gene TRBJ2-7; 10 bases align to TRBD1. Germline trimming cut 5 bases from V and 2 bases from J; bases unmatched to any gene: 3. CDR1 MNHEY and CDR2 SMNVEV come from the germline V gene (reference sequence). The CDR3 extends over 14 amino acids. In DNA form, the CDR3 reads TGTGCCAGCAGTACCGGGACAGGGGCCTACGAGCAGTACTTC. Translation: CASSTGTGAYEQYF.